These 28 T cell receptor beta chains originate from one sample sequenced in a study of tumor and adjacent non-tumor tissue in lung cancer. The template was RNA from unsorted bulk tissue. Three rounds of nested PCR, following a modified ARM-PCR protocol, produced the TCRbeta library. TCRdb called the multiplex PCR reads again in MiXCR, with one record for every CDR3 protein. This table holds about 68,000 distinct CDR3 sequences, roughly 56% found once. Input material: lung tumor tissue. The receptors come from a man aged 50 or older with non-small cell lung cancer.

J is TRBJ2-1 and V is TRBV15, with 10 bases that match TRBD2. Germline V gene sequence: CDR1 LNHNV, CDR2 YYDKDF (reference sequence). V lost 0 bases to trimming and J lost 13 bases; unmatched junction nucleotides: 21. The CDR3 loop spans 19 amino acids. In nucleotides, the CDR3 is TGTGCCACCAGCAGAGATCTGTTAGCGGGAGGCCCGATGAACATCCAACAGTTCTTC. Residues: CATSRDLLAGGPMNIQQFF.

In the case of this clonotype: The final CDR3 position lacks the conserved phenylalanine or tryptophan, pointing to a likely read error. V gene TRBV7-9 combines with J gene TRBJ2-7; TRBD1 agrees at 8 bases. The CDR3 consists of 12 residues. Germline-derived CDR1 and CDR2 are SEHNR and FQNEAQ (reference sequence). The CDR3 reads CPSSPGTGEQYL. CDR3 DNA: TGTCCCAGCAGTCCCGGGACAGGCGAGCAGTACCTC.

Comment on this clonotype: This may come from a read error, since a much larger clone is one base off. The chain carries TRBV5-4 and TRBJ2-7; TRBD1 matches at 10 bases. In germline, CDR1 is SGHNT, CDR2 YYREEE (reference sequence). The CDR3 totals 14 residues. V dropped 3 bases and J dropped 2; count of bases not matched to a gene: 2. The CDR3 DNA sequence: TGTGCCAGCAGCTCGACAGGGGGCGCCTACGAGCAGTACTTC. This sequence encodes CASSSTGGAYEQYF.

Note on this clonotype: Possible read error: a much larger clone is one base away. V gene TRBV10-1 combines with J gene TRBJ1-5; tentatively, D is TRBD1 (6 bases). The DNA end lines up better with TRBJ2-3; the J call may be wrong. There are 15 residues in the CDR3. Germline-derived CDR1 and CDR2 are WNHNN and SYGVQD (reference sequence). CDR3 amino acids: CASSFTGPSNQPQYF. CDR3 coding DNA: TGCGCCAGCAGTTTCACAGGGCCGAGCAATCAGCCCCAGTATTTT.

Regarding this clonotype: One end of the junction fails to match germline, which may point to a read error. The rearrangement joins TRBV11-3 to TRBJ2-1; no reliable D call. Germline CDR1 SGHNT, CDR2 YENEEA. The CDR3 is 16 residues long. As DNA, the CDR3 is TGTGCCAGTAGCTTAGCCCAGGTGGCGTTAATGGATGAGCAGTTCTTC. Translating it yields CASSLAQVALMDEQFF.

This clonotype was found a few times. The chain couples TRBV5-4 to TRBJ1-2; TRBD1 might be the D (6 bases). V gave up 0 bases and J gave up 7 bases, with 16 bases separating them. Looked up from germline, CDR1 is SGHNT and CDR2 is YYREEE (reference sequence). The CDR3 sequence is 15 residues long. The CDR3 sequence: CASSLGGPGVAGYTF. CDR3 in DNA: TGTGCCAGCAGCTTGGGGGGGCCAGGGGTGGCTGGCTACACCTTC.

Details on this clonotype: The junction shows a germline mismatch at one end, possibly a read error. The chain links TRBV5-5 to TRBJ1-5, with 8 bases identical to TRBD1. Germline CDR1 and CDR2: SGHKS and YYEKEE (reference sequence). CDR3 length equals 19 residues. The CDR3 DNA reads TGTGACAGCAGCAAAGGCCCCTCGGGAAGGACAGGGCCGGTTCAGCCCCAGCATTTT. Protein product: CDSSKGPSGRTGPVQPQHF.

The CDR3 coding sequence is TGTGCCAGTAGTCCGAGGGACGGACGGATCGAGCAGTACTTC. Protein product: CASSPRDGRIEQYF. The chain joins TRBV19 to TRBJ2-7; possibly TRBD1 or TRBD2 for D (5 bases each). The CDR3 sequence is 14 residues long. Trimming shortened V by 5 bases and J by 6 bases, and 17 bases separated the two germline ends. Per the germline V gene, CDR1 is LNHDA and CDR2 is SQIVND (reference sequence).

Regarding this clonotype: At one of its ends the junction is not consistent with the germline gene, which may arise from a read error. This chain uses TRBV14 with TRBJ2-7, with D perhaps matching TRBD1 (6 bases). Germline V gives CDR1 SGHDN, CDR2 FVKESK. The CDR3 is 14 amino acids. The CDR3 nucleotides are TGCGACAGCAGCCAAGACCTAAGGACAGCCCGACAGTACTTC. Amino acids: CDSSQDLRTARQYF. The complete variable domain, with remaining parts taken from reference TRBV14 and TRBJ2-7, reads EAGVTQFPSHSVIEKGQTVTLRCDPISGHDNLYWYRRVMGKEIKFLLHFVKESKQDESGMPNNRFLAERTGGTYSTLKVQPAELEDSGVYFCDSSQDLRTARQYFGPGTRLTVT.

The table lists this clonotype with a count of one. One end of the junction fails to match germline, which may point to a read error. The CDR3 spells CDSSTGQGLRNTEAFF. As DNA, the CDR3 is TGTGACAGCAGTACCGGACAAGGTCTCAGGAACACTGAAGCTTTCTTT. V gene TRBV6-2 or TRBV6-3 combines with J gene TRBJ1-1; a possible D gene is TRBD1 (5 bases). The CDR3 length is 16 residues. Germline V lookup: CDR1 MNHEY, CDR2 SVGEGT.

On this clonotype itself: The junction and the germline gene differ at one end; a read error may be behind it. The CDR3 here is CASGPTDTHYF. CDR3 sequence (DNA): TGTGCCAGCGGCCCTACAGATACGCATTATTTT. The V and J genes are TRBV11-2 and TRBJ2-3, with D hard to call. This CDR3 is 11 amino acids long. Germline-derived CDR1 and CDR2 are SGHAT and FQNNGV. Full variable domain (rest looked up from reference TRBV11-2 and TRBJ2-3): EAGVAQSPRYKIIEKRQSVAFWCNPISGHATLYWYQQILGQGPKLLIQFQNNGVVDDSQLPKDRFSAERLKGVDSTLKIQPAKLEDSAVYLCASGPTDTHYFGPGTRLTVL.

This clonotype was detected ten times or more. An end of the junction differs from the germline gene, which may be a read error. V and J are TRBV14 and TRBJ2-7, with 8 bases that match TRBD1. The CDR3 runs 15 residues. Germline assignment: CDR1 SGHDN and CDR2 FVKESK. Here the CDR3 DNA reads TGTGCCGGCAGCCCCCGGGACAGGTTTTCTGGCGAGCAGTACTTC. This encodes CAGSPRDRFSGEQYF.

About this clonotype itself: One end of the junction varies from germline; a read error may be responsible. The chain uses TRBV30 and TRBJ2-7, with 7 bases aligning to TRBD2. The CDR3 loop spans 15 amino acids. Germline V lookup: CDR1 GTSNPN, CDR2 SVGIG (reference sequence). The CDR3 nucleotides read TGCGCCTGGAGCCAACCCGGAGTGGGAGGGTCCGAGCAGTACTTC. This translates into CAWSQPGVGGSEQYF.

The rearrangement links TRBV7-9 to TRBJ1-6, with 7 bases fitting TRBD1. This CDR3 comprises 14 residues. V shed 5 bases, J shed 10 bases, and the junction held 8 bases outside the gene matches. Per the germline V gene, CDR1 is SEHNR and CDR2 is FQNEAQ (reference sequence). Here the CDR3 DNA reads TGTGCCAGCAGCCGACAGGGTGAGGGATCACCCCTCCACTTT. This encodes CASSRQGEGSPLHF.

This chain uses TRBV18 with TRBJ2-3; 9 nucleotides match TRBD2. The CDR3 consists of 15 residues. From germline, CDR1 is KGHSH and CDR2 LQKENI. J lost 4 bases, V lost 4 bases, and 6 bases had no gene match. The CDR3 loop is CASSHGTSTADTQYF. The CDR3 DNA follows: TGTGCCAGCTCACACGGGACTAGCACCGCAGATACGCAGTATTTT.

This chain joins TRBV25-1 and TRBJ2-3; TRBD1 is a possible D gene (5 bases). The CDR3 covers 15 residues. Germline CDR1 and CDR2: MGHDK and SYGVNS. V lost 4 bases, J lost 4 bases, and 15 bases lay in between. CDR3 region: CASSADRWRSDTQYF. Written as DNA, the CDR3 is TGTGCCAGCAGTGCCGACAGATGGAGATCAGATACGCAGTATTTT.

This clonotype appeared many times. The chain has TRBV29-1 and TRBJ2-1, with D possibly being TRBD1 (6 bases). The germline V gene encodes CDR1 SQVTM and CDR2 ANQGSEA. The length of the CDR3 is 11 residues. The V gene lost 6 bases and the J gene lost 7 bases, with 10 bases spanning the gap. The CDR3 region has the DNA TGCAGCGTCTCCGGGACAAATGAGCAGTTCTTC. Translation gives CSVSGTNEQFF.

A remark on this clonotype: At one of its ends the junction is not consistent with the germline gene, which may arise from a read error. The chain couples TRBV25-1 to TRBJ2-7; D is perhaps TRBD2 (5 bases). The germline V gene has CDR1 MGHDK and CDR2 SYGVNS. The CDR3 sequence is 15 residues long. CDR3 DNA sequence: TGTGCCAGCAGTGAAAAACTAGTGGGAACCTATGAGCAGTACTTC. This translates into CASSEKLVGTYEQYF.

The chain employs TRBV20-1 and TRBJ2-7; D is possibly TRBD2 (5 bases). CDR1 and CDR2 (germline): DFQATT, SNEGSKA (reference sequence). This CDR3 has 12 residues. CDR3 nucleotide sequence: TGCAGAGCCAAGAGTGGGGAGTATGAGCAGTACTTC. Translated: CRAKSGEYEQYF.

Turning to this clonotype: Its ends do not fully match the called genes, so a read error is possible. The V call is TRBV20-1, the J call TRBJ2-7, with 8 bases lining up with TRBD1. Per germline, CDR1 DFQATT and CDR2 SNEGSKA (reference sequence). This CDR3 spans 19 amino acids. The CDR3 sequence is CSARDLGSGTGFSSYDQYF. The CDR3, as DNA: TGCAGTGCTAGAGACCTAGGCTCCGGGACAGGATTCAGCTCCTACGATCAGTACTTC.

About this clonotype: One base away lies a much larger clone, so this may be a sequencing read error. The V and J genes are TRBV10-2 and TRBJ2-7; D possibly corresponds to TRBD1 (5 bases). This CDR3 comprises 14 residues. Germline CDR1 is WSHSY and CDR2 is SAAADI. CDR3: CASSDWQGNYGQYF. In nucleotides, the CDR3 is TGCGCCAGCAGTGATTGGCAGGGTAACTACGGGCAGTACTTC.

A note on this clonotype: A much larger clone differs from this one at a single base, so this may be a read error. The V gene is TRBV5-4, the J gene TRBJ1-1; weak D call: TRBD1 (5 bases). The germline V gene has CDR1 SGHNT and CDR2 YYREEE (reference sequence). The CDR3 runs 14 residues. The CDR3 protein is CVSSGGGLNTEAFF. DNA for the CDR3: TGTGTCAGCAGCGGGGGGGGTCTGAACACTGAAGCTTTCTTT. Full variable domain (rest looked up from reference TRBV5-4 and TRBJ1-1): ETGVTQSPTHLIKTRGQQVTLRCSSQSGHNTVSWYQQALGQGPQFIFQYYREEENGRGNFPPRFSGLQFPNYSSELNVNALELDDSALYLCVSSGGGLNTEAFFGQGTRLTVV.

The table lists this clonotype with a count of one. The junction departs from germline at one end; a sequencing error may be responsible. The J gene is TRBJ2-1, the V gene TRBV11-1; 7 bases agree with TRBD1. The CDR3 is 12 amino acids. CDR1 is SGHAT and CDR2 is FQDESV in the germline V gene (reference sequence). CDR3: CASSFLRGQLLF. The CDR3 bases are TGTGCAAGCAGCTTCCTTAGGGGACAGCTGCTCTTC.

This chain uses TRBV10-3 with TRBJ2-1, with 14 bases lining up with TRBD2. The germline CDR1 and CDR2 sequences are ENHRY and SYGVKD. CDR3 length: 17 residues. The J segment lost 10 bases and the V segment lost 9 bases, leaving 17 bases of the junction unmatched. Written as DNA, the CDR3 is TGTGCCATTAATGAGAGTAAGACTAGCGGGAGGGCCTGGGAGCAGTTCTTC. The encoded protein is CAINESKTSGRAWEQFF.

Comments on this clonotype: Because it lacks the conserved phenylalanine or tryptophan at the end, this CDR3 is likely a read error. This chain links TRBV5-6 with TRBJ2-5; 9 nucleotides align to TRBD1. In germline, CDR1 is SGHDT, CDR2 YYEEEE. The CDR3 totals 15 residues. This CDR3 is CGSSLTGGGRQTQYL. In nucleotides, the CDR3 is TGTGGCAGCAGCCTCACAGGGGGCGGCCGGCAGACCCAGTACCTC.

Worth noting for this clonotype: This may come from a read error, since a much larger clone is one base off. The gene calls are TRBV7-9 and TRBJ1-6; 9 nucleotides align to TRBD1. From germline, CDR1 is SEHNR and CDR2 FQNEAQ (reference sequence). The CDR3 loop spans 16 amino acids. This CDR3 reads CASTLLLGQGNSPIHF. CDR3 DNA: TGTGCCAGCACCCTCCTGCTAGGACAGGGGAATTCACCCATCCACTTT.

The gene calls are TRBV5-5 and TRBJ2-3; 7 bases fit TRBD1. CDR3 length: 16 amino acids. J lost 11 bases, V lost 4 bases, and 19 bases had no gene match. Looked up from germline, CDR1 is SGHKS and CDR2 is YYEKEE (reference sequence). The CDR3 nucleotides are TGTGCCAGCAGCCCGTTGTTGACAGGGATCACAGGTATGCAGTATTTT. Amino acid sequence: CASSPLLTGITGMQYF.

This clonotype was detected many times. This rearrangement joins TRBV5-4 to TRBJ2-3; 10 bases match TRBD2. This CDR3 has 16 residues. Trimming at V came to 4 bases and at J to 2 bases, leaving 7 bases not matched to a gene. The germline V gene has CDR1 SGHNT and CDR2 YYREEE (reference sequence). The CDR3 DNA is TGTGCCAGCAGCCTGACTAGCGGGTCCACCACAGATACGCAGTATTTT. This gives the protein CASSLTSGSTTDTQYF.